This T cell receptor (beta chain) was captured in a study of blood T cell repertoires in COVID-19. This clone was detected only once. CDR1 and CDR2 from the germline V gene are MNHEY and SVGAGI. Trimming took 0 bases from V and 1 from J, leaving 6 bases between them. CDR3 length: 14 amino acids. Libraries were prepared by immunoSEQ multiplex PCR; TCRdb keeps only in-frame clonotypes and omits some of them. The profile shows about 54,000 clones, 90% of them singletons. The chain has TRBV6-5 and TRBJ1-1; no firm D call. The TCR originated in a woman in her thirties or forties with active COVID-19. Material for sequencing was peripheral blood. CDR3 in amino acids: CASSYSAGNTEAFF. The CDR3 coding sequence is TGTGCCAGCAGTTACTCGGCAGGGAACACTGAAGCTTTCTTT.